This passage covers 2 T cell receptor beta chains from one sample sequenced in a study of regulatory T cells in long-lasting Graves disease. Noted time point: newly diagnosed GD, antithyroid drugs for less than 3 months. PBMC-derived RNA was used for the TCR library. Construction of TCR beta libraries relied on iRepertoire HTBI primers and on Arm-PCR targeting CDR3 regions. TCRdb processed the multiplex PCR reads anew with MiXCR; each CDR3 protein has one entry. The sample records about 500,000 distinct CDR3 sequences, around 15% being singletons. This same sample was also taken into another study, of T cells in Graves' hyperthyroidism and ophthalmopathy.

The input for sequencing was peripheral blood mononuclear cells (PBMCs), taken at new diagnosis, from a patient treated with antithyroid drugs. These receptors all come from a middle-aged man with Graves disease.

This clonotype has a count of ten or more. This chain links TRBV28 with TRBJ1-2; D not certain. The ends were cut back, 9 bases at V and 6 bases at J, with 11 bases in the middle. The CDR3 is 11 residues long. Germline loops: CDR1 MDHEN, CDR2 SYDVKM. CDR3 region: CASSIRDGYTF. The CDR3 coding sequence is TGTGCCAGTTCTATAAGGGATGGCTACACCTTC.

V and J are TRBV7-9 and TRBJ2-7, with D perhaps assigned TRBD1 or TRBD2 (5 bases each). Germline V CDR1 and CDR2: SEHNR, FQNEAQ (reference sequence). The CDR3 runs to 16 residues. Deletions cut 1 base from V and 7 bases from J, with 20 bases between. The CDR3 loop reads CASSLVPGPTLGEQYF. CDR3 nucleotides: TGTGCCAGCAGCTTAGTTCCGGGACCTACCCTCGGGGAGCAGTACTTC.